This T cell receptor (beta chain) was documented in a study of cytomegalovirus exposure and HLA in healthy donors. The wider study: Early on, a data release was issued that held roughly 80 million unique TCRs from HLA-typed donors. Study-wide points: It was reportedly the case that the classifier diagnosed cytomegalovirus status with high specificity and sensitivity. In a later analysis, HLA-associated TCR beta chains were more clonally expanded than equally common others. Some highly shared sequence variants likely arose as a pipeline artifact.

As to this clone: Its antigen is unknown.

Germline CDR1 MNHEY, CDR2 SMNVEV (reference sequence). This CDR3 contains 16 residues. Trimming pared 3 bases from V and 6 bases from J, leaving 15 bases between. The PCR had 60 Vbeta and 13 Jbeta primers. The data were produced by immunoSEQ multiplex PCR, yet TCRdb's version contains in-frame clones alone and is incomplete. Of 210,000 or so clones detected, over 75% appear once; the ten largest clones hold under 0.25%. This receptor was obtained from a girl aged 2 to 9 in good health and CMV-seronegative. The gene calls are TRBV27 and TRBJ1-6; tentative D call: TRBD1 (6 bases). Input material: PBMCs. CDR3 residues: CASSLSGGWANSPLHF. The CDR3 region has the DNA TGTGCCAGCAGTTTGTCGGGGGGCTGGGCTAATTCACCCCTCCACTTT.